The 16 T cell receptor beta chains below come from one sample, sequenced in a study of healthy donors' naive CD4 and CD8 T cells. TCR libraries were built from 400 to 650 ng of total RNA by linear amplification. TCRdb reprocessed the reads via MiXCR and lists one record per CDR3 protein. The table has some 190,000 distinct CDR3 sequences, around 74% seen once. The sequencing input was naive CD4+ and CD8+ T cells sorted from blood, pooled from several donors. The receptors derive from a pool of human donors in good health; the sample pools cells from several healthy donors.

This clonotype was counted a single time. This chain joins TRBV4-3 and TRBJ2-1; 7 bases are shared with TRBD1. J lost 4 bases, V lost 1 base, and 4 bases had no gene match. Germline V gives CDR1 LGHNA, CDR2 YSLEER. This CDR3 is 15 amino acids long. CDR3 region: CASSQGQGMYNEQFF. The CDR3, as DNA: TGCGCCAGCAGCCAAGGACAGGGCATGTACAATGAGCAGTTCTTC.

The chain recombines TRBV4-3 with TRBJ2-1, with D perhaps given as TRBD1 or TRBD2 (5 bases each). This CDR3 contains 15 residues. Trimming shortened V by 4 bases and J by 4 bases, and 14 bases separated the two germline ends. In germline, CDR1 is LGHNA, CDR2 YSLEER. The CDR3 protein is CASSPGTALYNEQFF. The CDR3 region has the DNA TGCGCCAGCAGCCCTGGGACGGCTCTTTACAATGAGCAGTTCTTC.

This chain joins TRBV2 and TRBJ2-3; D uncertain. Germline V gives CDR1 SNHLY, CDR2 FYNNEI. The V end lost 3 bases, the J end lost 4 bases, and 5 bases lay between the germline ends. The CDR3 loop spans 12 amino acids. This CDR3 reads CASSEGPDTQYF. The DNA for the CDR3 is TGTGCCAGCAGTGAGGGTCCAGATACGCAGTATTTT.

In this sample, this clonotype turned up a few times. The V call is TRBV29-1, the J call TRBJ1-1; D is ambiguous. This CDR3 spans 11 amino acids. Germline V gene data show CDR1 as SQVTM and CDR2 as ANQGSEA. V lost 4 bases and J 1 base, leaving 4 bases between the germline ends. This CDR3 reads CSVVPNTEAFF. In DNA form, the CDR3 reads TGCAGCGTTGTTCCGAACACTGAAGCTTTCTTT.

V gene TRBV29-1 combines with J gene TRBJ1-2; D not resolved. The V end lost 4 bases, the J end lost 0 bases, and 6 bases lay between the germline ends. The CDR3 is made up of 12 amino acids. Germline V gives CDR1 SQVTM, CDR2 ANQGSEA. CDR3 DNA sequence: TGCAGCGTTGCACAGTCTAACTATGGCTACACCTTC. As protein: CSVAQSNYGYTF.

The rearrangement joins TRBV7-2 to TRBJ2-7; weak D call: TRBD2 (6 bases). V lost 7 bases and J lost 2, with 24 bases in between. Germline assignment: CDR1 SGHTA and CDR2 FQGNSA. The CDR3 is made up of 17 amino acids. CDR3 sequence (DNA): TGTGCCAGCATTGGACTGGGAGGTCCTTCCCCTCCCTACGAGCAGTACTTC. Protein sequence: CASIGLGGPSPPYEQYF.

The genes are TRBV5-6 and TRBJ1-2, with TRBD1 as a possible D gene (5 bases). Germline assignment: CDR1 SGHDT and CDR2 YYEEEE. V gave up 3 bases and J gave up 3 bases, with 12 bases separating them. The CDR3 has 14 amino acids. CDR3 region: CASSYNPGDYGYTF. CDR3 sequence (DNA): TGTGCCAGCAGCTACAACCCGGGGGACTATGGCTACACCTTC.

This sequence joins TRBV2 and TRBJ2-1, with 7 positions matching TRBD2. V shed 8 bases and J 5 bases; nucleotides not matched to a gene: 9. Looked up from germline, CDR1 is SNHLY and CDR2 is FYNNEI. This CDR3 is 14 amino acids long. The chain's CDR3 is CASGLSSGNNEQFF. The CDR3 nucleotides read TGTGCCAGCGGGCTCTCTAGCGGAAACAATGAGCAGTTCTTC.

The chain combines TRBV19 with TRBJ2-7, with D tentatively TRBD2 (5 bases). CDR3 size: 15 residues. Trimming cost V 6 bases and J 6 bases, with 21 bases left between them. From germline, CDR1 is LNHDA and CDR2 SQIVND (reference sequence). CDR3: CASSPPWERSGEQYF. CDR3 in DNA: TGTGCCAGTAGCCCTCCCTGGGAGAGATCGGGCGAGCAGTACTTC. The full variable domain, with the rest looked up from reference TRBV19 and TRBJ2-7, is DGGITQSPKYLFRKEGQNVTLSCEQNLNHDAMYWYRQDPGQGLRLIYYSQIVNDFQKGDIAEGYSVSREKKESFPLTVTSAQKNPTAFYLCASSPPWERSGEQYFGPGTRLTVT.

The genes are TRBV19 and TRBJ2-7, with D perhaps TRBD2 (5 bases). CDR1 is LNHDA and CDR2 is SQIVND in the germline V gene (reference sequence). The CDR3 length is 14 residues. The V end lost 9 bases, the J end lost 3 bases, and 18 bases lay between the germline ends. The CDR3 DNA is TGTGCCAGCGCACTAGTTGGAGGAAACTACGAGCAGTACTTC. This translates into CASALVGGNYEQYF.

This rearrangement joins TRBV10-3 to TRBJ2-1, with D tentatively TRBD1 (6 bases). The V end lost 10 bases, the J end lost 4 bases, and 8 bases lay between the germline ends. This CDR3 has 11 amino acids. From germline, CDR1 is ENHRY and CDR2 SYGVKD. The CDR3 loop reads CASGQYNEQFF. The CDR3 DNA reads TGTGCCAGTGGACAGTACAATGAGCAGTTCTTC.

This clonotype was seen more than once but under ten times. J is TRBJ1-1 and V is TRBV19; D possibly corresponds to TRBD1 (5 bases). Trimming stripped 6 bases from V and 4 bases from J, with 12 bases between. Looked up from germline, CDR1 is LNHDA and CDR2 is SQIVND (reference sequence). CDR3 size: 13 residues. The CDR3 reads CASSWGMGTEAFF. In DNA form, the CDR3 reads TGTGCCAGTAGCTGGGGGATGGGCACTGAAGCTTTCTTT.

The chain combines TRBV29-1 with TRBJ2-3; D tentatively fits TRBD1 or TRBD2 (5 bases each). The CDR3 is made up of 13 amino acids. The germline V gene encodes CDR1 SQVTM and CDR2 ANQGSEA. Trimming took off 4 bases at V and 2 bases at J, with 10 bases between the two ends. DNA of the CDR3: TGCAGCGTTGGGTTTGGGACCACAGATACGCAGTATTTT. Its translation: CSVGFGTTDTQYF.

V and J are TRBV29-1 and TRBJ2-7; 7 bases agree with TRBD1. Germline V lookup: CDR1 SQVTM, CDR2 ANQGSEA. The CDR3 contains 15 residues. J lost 2 bases, V lost 0 bases, and 7 bases had no gene match. CDR3 sequence reads: CSVEETGLGAYEQYF. CDR3 nucleotides: TGCAGCGTTGAAGAGACAGGGTTAGGAGCCTACGAGCAGTACTTC.

The J gene is TRBJ2-7, the V gene TRBV6-2 or TRBV6-3; 13 bases are a match to TRBD2. V lost 7 bases, J lost 1 base, and 10 bases stayed unmatched. This CDR3 has 17 residues. Germline V gene lookup returns CDR1 MNHEY and CDR2 SVGEGT. CDR3 in amino acids: CASNDPGLAGRSYEQYF. In DNA, the CDR3 is TGTGCCAGCAATGACCCGGGACTAGCGGGAAGATCCTACGAGCAGTACTTC.

V and J are TRBV29-1 and TRBJ2-5, with D possibly being TRBD2 (6 bases). The V end was cut by 7 bases, the J end by 5 bases, with 14 bases between. The CDR3 is 12 amino acids. Germline assignment: CDR1 SQVTM and CDR2 ANQGSEA. The chain's CDR3 is CSAREPGETQYF. The CDR3 DNA follows: TGCAGCGCCCGGGAGCCGGGGGAGACCCAGTACTTC.